This TCR beta chain stems from a study of control samples from healthy donors and cancer patients. CDR3 length: 12 amino acids. V lost 4 bases, J lost 1 base, and 4 bases lay in between. Germline V gene lookup returns CDR1 SGHDN and CDR2 FVKESK. Assay: immunoSEQ multiplex PCR; the TCRdb copy retains only in-frame clones and omits some. Of over 200,000 clones listed, about four fifths are singletons. This chain connects TRBV14 to TRBJ1-1; no reliable D call. The clonotype was recovered from a woman aged 55-70 years with lung cancer. The specimen was PBMCs. The CDR3 region is CASSPGNTEAFF. CDR3 nucleotides: TGTGCCAGCAGCCCGGGGAACACTGAAGCTTTCTTT.